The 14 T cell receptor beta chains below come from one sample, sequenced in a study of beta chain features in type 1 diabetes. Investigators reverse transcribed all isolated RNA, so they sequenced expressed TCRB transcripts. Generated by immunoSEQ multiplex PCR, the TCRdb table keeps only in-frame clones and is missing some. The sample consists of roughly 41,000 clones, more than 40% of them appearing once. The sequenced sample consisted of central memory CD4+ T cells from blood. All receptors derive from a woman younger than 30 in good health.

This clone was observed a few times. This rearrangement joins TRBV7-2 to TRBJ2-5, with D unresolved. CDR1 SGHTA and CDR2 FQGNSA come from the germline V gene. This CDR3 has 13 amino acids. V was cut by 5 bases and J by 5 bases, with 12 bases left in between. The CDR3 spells CASSKRQVETQYF. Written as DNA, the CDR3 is TGTGCCAGCAGCAAACGCCAGGTGGAGACCCAGTACTTC. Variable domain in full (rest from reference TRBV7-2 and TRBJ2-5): GAGVSQSPSNKVTEKGKDVELRCDPISGHTALYWYRQSLGQGLEFLIYFQGNSAPDKSGLPSDRFSAERTGGSVSTLTIQRTQQEDSAVYLCASSKRQVETQYFGPGTRLLVL.

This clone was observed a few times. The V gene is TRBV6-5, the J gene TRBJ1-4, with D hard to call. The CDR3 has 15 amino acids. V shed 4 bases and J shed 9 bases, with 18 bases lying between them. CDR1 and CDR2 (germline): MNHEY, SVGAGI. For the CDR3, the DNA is TGTGCCAGCAGTTTACAGACACCCTCAGGAAAAAAACTGTTTTTT. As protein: CASSLQTPSGKKLFF.

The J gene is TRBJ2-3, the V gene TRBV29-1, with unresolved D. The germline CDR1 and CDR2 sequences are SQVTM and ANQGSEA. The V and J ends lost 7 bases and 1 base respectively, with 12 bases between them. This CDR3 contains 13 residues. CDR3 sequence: CSAEGGGTDTQYF. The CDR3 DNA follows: TGCAGCGCGGAAGGCGGTGGCACAGATACGCAGTATTTT.

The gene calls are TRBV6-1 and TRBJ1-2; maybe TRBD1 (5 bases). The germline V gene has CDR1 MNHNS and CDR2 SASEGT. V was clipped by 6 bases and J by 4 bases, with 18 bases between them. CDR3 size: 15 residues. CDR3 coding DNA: TGTGCCAGCAGCGAAAAGGGGAGGGTCGGCTATGGCTACACCTTC. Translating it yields CASSEKGRVGYGYTF.

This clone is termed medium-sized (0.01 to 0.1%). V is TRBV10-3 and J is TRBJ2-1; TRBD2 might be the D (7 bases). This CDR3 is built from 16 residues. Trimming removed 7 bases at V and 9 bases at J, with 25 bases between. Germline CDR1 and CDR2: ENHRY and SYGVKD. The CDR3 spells CAIKASEVGGPGEQFF. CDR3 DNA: TGTGCCATCAAAGCAAGTGAGGTGGGGGGGCCGGGTGAGCAGTTCTTC.

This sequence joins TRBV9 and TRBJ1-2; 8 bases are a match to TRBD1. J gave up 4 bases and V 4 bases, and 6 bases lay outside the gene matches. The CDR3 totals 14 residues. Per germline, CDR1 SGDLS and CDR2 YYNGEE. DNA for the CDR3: TGTGCCAGCAGCAAGGACAGGGCGGGCTATGGCTACACCTTC. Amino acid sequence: CASSKDRAGYGYTF. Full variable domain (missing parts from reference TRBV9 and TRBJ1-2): DSGVTQTPKHLITATGQRVTLRCSPRSGDLSVYWYQQSLDQGLQFLIQYYNGEERAKGNILERFSAQQFPDLHSELNLSSLELGDSALYFCASSKDRAGYGYTFGSGTRLTVV.

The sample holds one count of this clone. CDR3 coding DNA: TGTGCCAGCAGCCTACGGGCTAGCGGGAGGGGGGGTACGCAGTATTTT. Its translation is CASSLRASGRGGTQYF. The V and J genes are TRBV7-7 and TRBJ2-3; 12 nucleotides agree with TRBD2. Germline CDR1 and CDR2: SSHAT and FNYEAQ (reference sequence). The V gene end was trimmed by 5 bases and the J gene end by 8 bases; junction bases not matched to a gene: 11. The CDR3 sequence is 16 residues long. Based on the CDR3 plus reference TRBV7-7 and TRBJ2-3, the full variable domain is GAGVSQSPRYKVTKRGQDVTLRCDPISSHATLYWYQQALGQGPEFLTYFNYEAQPDKSGLPSDRFSAERPEGSISTLTIQRTEQRDSAMYRCASSLRASGRGGTQYFGPGTRLTVL.

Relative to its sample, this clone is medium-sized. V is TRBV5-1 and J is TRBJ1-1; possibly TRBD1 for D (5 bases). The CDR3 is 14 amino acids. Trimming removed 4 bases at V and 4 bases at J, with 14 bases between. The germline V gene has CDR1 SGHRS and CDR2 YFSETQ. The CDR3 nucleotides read TGCGCCAGCAGCCTACAGGTCGTTGGCACTGAAGCTTTCTTT. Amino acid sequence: CASSLQVVGTEAFF.

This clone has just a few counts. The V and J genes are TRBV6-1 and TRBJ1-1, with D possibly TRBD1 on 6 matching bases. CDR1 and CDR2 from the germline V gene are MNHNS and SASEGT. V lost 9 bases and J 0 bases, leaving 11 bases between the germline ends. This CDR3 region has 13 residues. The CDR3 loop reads CASLTGLNTEAFF. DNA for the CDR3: TGTGCCAGTCTTACAGGGTTGAACACTGAAGCTTTCTTT.

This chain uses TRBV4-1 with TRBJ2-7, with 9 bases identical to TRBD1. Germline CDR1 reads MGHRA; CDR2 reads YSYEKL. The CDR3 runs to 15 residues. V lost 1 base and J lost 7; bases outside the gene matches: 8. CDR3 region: CASSQVLGQGLEQYF. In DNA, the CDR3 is TGCGCCAGCAGCCAAGTTTTGGGACAGGGTTTGGAGCAGTACTTC.

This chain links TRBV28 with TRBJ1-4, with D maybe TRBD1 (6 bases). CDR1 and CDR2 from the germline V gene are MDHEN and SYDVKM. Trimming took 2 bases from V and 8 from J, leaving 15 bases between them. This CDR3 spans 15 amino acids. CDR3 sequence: CASSLSGGVKEKLFF. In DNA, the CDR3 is TGTGCCAGCAGTTTAAGCGGGGGCGTGAAGGAAAAACTGTTTTTT.

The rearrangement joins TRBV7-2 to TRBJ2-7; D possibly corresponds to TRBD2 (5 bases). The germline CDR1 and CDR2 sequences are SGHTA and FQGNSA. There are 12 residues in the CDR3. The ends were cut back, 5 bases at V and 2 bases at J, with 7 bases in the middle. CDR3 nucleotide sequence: TGTGCCAGCAGCGTCGGGGCCTACGAGCAGTACTTC. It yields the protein CASSVGAYEQYF. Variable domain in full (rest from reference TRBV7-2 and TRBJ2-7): GAGVSQSPSNKVTEKGKDVELRCDPISGHTALYWYRQSLGQGLEFLIYFQGNSAPDKSGLPSDRFSAERTGGSVSTLTIQRTQQEDSAVYLCASSVGAYEQYFGPGTRLTVT.

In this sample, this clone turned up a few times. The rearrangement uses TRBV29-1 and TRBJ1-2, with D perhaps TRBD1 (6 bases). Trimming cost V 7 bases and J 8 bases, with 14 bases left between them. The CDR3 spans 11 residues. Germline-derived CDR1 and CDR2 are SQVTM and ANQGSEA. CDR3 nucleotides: TGCAGCGGCGAAACAGGGCGCGGCTACACCTTC. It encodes CSGETGRGYTF.

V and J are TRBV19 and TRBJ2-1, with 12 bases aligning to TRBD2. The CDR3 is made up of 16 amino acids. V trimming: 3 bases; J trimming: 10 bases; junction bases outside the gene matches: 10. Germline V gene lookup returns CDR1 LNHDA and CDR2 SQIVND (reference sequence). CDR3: CASSIRLAGASGEQFF. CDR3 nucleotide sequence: TGTGCCAGTAGTATTAGACTAGCGGGGGCCTCGGGGGAGCAGTTCTTC. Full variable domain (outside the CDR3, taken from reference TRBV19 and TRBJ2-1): DGGITQSPKYLFRKEGQNVTLSCEQNLNHDAMYWYRQDPGQGLRLIYYSQIVNDFQKGDIAEGYSVSREKKESFPLTVTSAQKNPTAFYLCASSIRLAGASGEQFFGPGTRLTVL.